Each of the 13 T cell receptor beta chains below was sequenced from the same sample in a study of CD8+ T cells in alopecia areata. Extracted RNA was reverse transcribed, and the resulting cDNA served as sequencing template. Only in-frame clones appear in the TCRdb table, and some are missing; sequencing was by immunoSEQ multiplex PCR. The data contain about 180,000 clones, roughly 60% of them singletons. Sample: CD4+ T cells sorted from blood, taken at week 0. These receptors were taken from a human donor with alopecia areata.

This clone was picked up many times. The rearrangement links TRBV6-4 to TRBJ2-2; 9 bases agree with TRBD2. Trimming at V came to 4 bases and at J to 3 bases, leaving 0 bases not matched to a gene. Germline assignment: CDR1 MRHNA and CDR2 SNTAGT. The CDR3 totals 14 residues. The CDR3 here is CASSASGDTGELFF. The CDR3, as DNA: TGTGCCAGCAGTGCTAGCGGGGACACCGGGGAGCTGTTTTTT.

V and J are TRBV2 and TRBJ2-7, with 9 bases aligning to TRBD2. V shed 6 bases and J 5 bases; nucleotides not matched to a gene: 11. CDR1 is SNHLY and CDR2 is FYNNEI in the germline V gene. This CDR3 comprises 15 residues. CDR3 sequence: CASRIAGTSYDEQYF. The DNA for the CDR3 is TGTGCCAGCAGGATTGCCGGGACTAGCTACGACGAGCAGTACTTC.

This clone turned up a few times. The rearrangement links TRBV29-1 to TRBJ2-3; possibly TRBD1 for D (6 bases). Trimming cost V 6 bases and J 2 bases, with 12 bases left between them. This CDR3 is 13 amino acids long. Germline CDR1 is SQVTM and CDR2 is ANQGSEA. The CDR3 here is CSVNRAPTDTQYF. CDR3 DNA sequence: TGCAGCGTGAACAGGGCTCCCACAGATACGCAGTATTTT.

V usage is TRBV27 and J usage is TRBJ2-5; 8 bases map to TRBD2. V lost 9 bases and J lost 2; bases outside the gene matches: 8. The CDR3 is 14 amino acids. Germline values: CDR1 MNHEY, CDR2 SMNVEV (reference sequence). The CDR3 DNA reads as TGTGCCAGTAGATGGACTAGCTCTCAAGAGACCCAGTACTTC. It is translated as CASRWTSSQETQYF.

This chain links TRBV30 with TRBJ2-1; 11 nucleotides agree with TRBD2. Trimming cost V 0 bases and J 16 bases; bases outside gene matches: 8. The CDR3 consists of 13 residues. Germline CDR1 and CDR2: GTSNPN and SVGIG (reference sequence). CDR3 nucleotide sequence: TGTGCCTGGAGTGTAACTAGCGGGGGAAAGTGTTTCTTC. It is translated as CAWSVTSGGKCFF.

This clone was observed once. The chain joins TRBV4-1 to TRBJ2-4; weak D call: TRBD2 (5 bases). Looked up from germline, CDR1 is MGHRA and CDR2 is YSYEKL. The CDR3 length is 18 residues. V lost 0 bases and J lost 9, with 24 bases in between. CDR3 in amino acids: CASSQDFTRMPEVSIQYF. The CDR3 coding sequence is TGCGCCAGCAGCCAAGATTTTACACGAATGCCGGAGGTCAGCATTCAGTACTTC.

V usage is TRBV5-1 and J usage is TRBJ2-5; D may match TRBD1 or TRBD2 (5 bases each). In germline, CDR1 is SGHRS, CDR2 YFSETQ. V lost 6 bases to trimming and J lost 1 base, with 16 bases between them. The CDR3 is 15 amino acids. The CDR3: CASMWGSQFQETQYF. CDR3 bases: TGCGCCAGCATGTGGGGGTCGCAGTTCCAAGAGACCCAGTACTTC.

The rearrangement links TRBV30 to TRBJ2-7; perhaps D is TRBD1 or TRBD2 (5 bases each). The CDR3 runs 13 residues. V was clipped by 3 bases and J by 12 bases, with 21 bases between them. Germline V gene data show CDR1 as GTSNPN and CDR2 as SVGIG (reference sequence). The CDR3 DNA reads as TGTGCCTGGAGCATGGGGCAGGGACCTTTAGGGTACTTC. Its translation is CAWSMGQGPLGYF.

The J gene is TRBJ2-4, the V gene TRBV5-1, with TRBD1 matching over 9 bases. Germline values: CDR1 SGHRS, CDR2 YFSETQ. The junction had 8 bases not matched to a gene; V was cut back by 0 bases and J by 10 bases. This CDR3 spans 15 amino acids. CDR3 in DNA: TGCGCCAGCAGCTTGGGGACCGGGACAGGGACGATTCAGTACTTC. This codes for CASSLGTGTGTIQYF.

The chain has TRBV5-6 and TRBJ2-2, with 9 nucleotides matching TRBD2. CDR3 length: 18 residues. Germline-derived CDR1 and CDR2 are SGHDT and YYEEEE. Trimming cost V 0 bases and J 1 base; bases outside gene matches: 7. In DNA, the CDR3 is TGTGCCAGCAGCTTGGCTTTCTCTAGCGGGGTGAACACCGGGGAGCTGTTTTTT. The encoded protein is CASSLAFSSGVNTGELFF. Using reference TRBV5-6 and TRBJ2-2 for the parts outside the CDR3, the full variable domain is DAGVTQSPTHLIKTRGQQVTLRCSPKSGHDTVSWYQQALGQGPQFIFQYYEEEERQRGNFPDRFSGHQFPNYSSELNVNALLLGDSALYLCASSLAFSSGVNTGELFFGEGSRLTVL.

The CDR3 DNA reads TGTGCCAGCAGCACCGGGACAGGTTTATTGTCTGGAAACACCATATATTTT. It translates to CASSTGTGLLSGNTIYF. The chain links TRBV28 to TRBJ1-3; 8 bases match TRBD1. This CDR3 contains 17 residues. Germline loops: CDR1 MDHEN, CDR2 SYDVKM. Germline trimming cut 6 bases from V and 1 base from J; bases unmatched to any gene: 11.

J is TRBJ2-3 and V is TRBV7-7, with D hard to call. Germline V gene data show CDR1 as SSHAT and CDR2 as FNYEAQ (reference sequence). This CDR3 is 14 amino acids long. V lost 5 bases and J lost 2, with 11 bases in between. The CDR3 DNA is TGTGCCAGCAGCCCCGGGTCCGTCACAGATACGCAGTATTTT. Amino acid sequence: CASSPGSVTDTQYF. Combining the CDR3 with reference TRBV7-7 and TRBJ2-3 gives the whole variable domain GAGVSQSPRYKVTKRGQDVTLRCDPISSHATLYWYQQALGQGPEFLTYFNYEAQPDKSGLPSDRFSAERPEGSISTLTIQRTEQRDSAMYRCASSPGSVTDTQYFGPGTRLTVL.

The CDR3 spells CASSYSTGNTEAFF. In DNA form, the CDR3 reads TGTGCCAGCAGTTACTCGACAGGGAACACTGAAGCTTTCTTT. This rearrangement joins TRBV6-6 to TRBJ1-1; D may be TRBD1 (6 bases). The CDR3 runs to 14 residues. From germline, CDR1 is MNHNY and CDR2 SVGAGI (reference sequence). V was cut by 0 bases and J by 1 base, with 6 bases left in between.